The rows below give T cell receptor beta chains drawn from one sample of a study of T cell responses to AZD1222 COVID-19 vaccine. Here immunoSEQ multiplex PCR was the method, and the copy in TCRdb shows in-frame clones only, minus some. The repertoire holds some 150,000 clones, with just over 90% as singletons. The source material was peripheral blood, sampled on day 0 of AZD1222 vaccination. The receptor source for this set is an adult in good health. The CDR3 runs from the conserved cysteine through the conserved F or W. D genes are given only for firm matches. Rows give clone size only sometimes, using once, few, many, or a class for an expanded clone.

V gene,D gene,J gene,clone size,CDR3 DNA,CDR3 protein
TRBV18,TRBD1,TRBJ1-1,.,TGTGCCAGCTCACCGGGACAGGCATTCGTGGCTGAAGCTTTCTTT,CASSPGQAFVAEAFF
TRBV19,.,TRBJ1-5,.,TGTGCCAGTAAAGACAGTGATCAGCCCCAGCATTTT,CASKDSDQPQHF
TRBV21-1,.,TRBJ1-6,.,TGTGCCAGCAGGGGGGTGGGCAGGGATTCCCCTAGGAGTAATTCACCCCTCCACTTT,CASRGVGRDSPRSNSPLHF
TRBV18,TRBD1,TRBJ1-1,.,TGTGCCAGCTCAGCAGGGACAGGGAACACTGAAGCTTTCTTT,CASSAGTGNTEAFF
TRBV11-1,.,TRBJ2-1,.,TGTGCCAGCAGGACTGGGTTCTCATACAATGAGCAGTTCTTC,CASRTGFSYNEQFF
TRBV4-3,.,TRBJ1-1,.,TGCGCCAGCAGCCAAGTGAGGTCTCGAGAAGCTTTCTTT,CASSQVRSREAFF
TRBV5-4,.,TRBJ2-1,.,TGTGCCAGCAGCGCGACCCTAGGGGCCTCGGATGAGCAGTTCTTC,CASSATLGASDEQFF
TRBV18,TRBD1,TRBJ1-5,once,TGTGCCACAGGACAGGGGGCCCATCAGCCCCAGCATTTT,CATGQGAHQPQHF
TRBV7-8,.,TRBJ1-2,.,TGTGCCAGCAGCTTAACGAGGATACGGGACTATGGCTACACCTTC,CASSLTRIRDYGYTF
TRBV7-6,.,TRBJ2-1,.,TGTGCCAGCAGCTCCGCCAATGAGCAGTTCTTC,CASSSANEQFF
TRBV13,TRBD2,TRBJ2-1,.,TGTGCCAGCAGTCCCAGGACTAGCGGGGTTTACAATGAGCAGTTCTTC,CASSPRTSGVYNEQFF
TRBV13,.,TRBJ2-5,.,TGTGCCAGCAGCTTAAACCAGCAAGAGACCCAGTACTTC,CASSLNQQETQYF